This T cell receptor (beta chain) emerged from a study of cytomegalovirus exposure and HLA in healthy donors. Use of 60 Vbeta and 13 Jbeta primers characterized the PCR. Generated by immunoSEQ multiplex PCR, the TCRdb table keeps only in-frame clones and is missing some. The profile covers 150,000 to 200,000 clones, with approximately 80% appearing a single time and around 5.8% taken by the ten largest. The CDR3 extends over 12 amino acids. In germline, CDR1 is GTSNPN, CDR2 SVGIG (reference sequence). Between the trimmed V and J ends, which lost 2 bases and 4 bases, there was a span of 8 bases. Sequenced material: PBMCs. The gene calls are TRBV30 and TRBJ2-5; D perhaps matches TRBD1 (6 bases). The sequence came from a male donor in good health and CMV-seropositive. This chain's CDR3 is CAWSFRGETQYF. The CDR3 bases are TGTGCCTGGAGTTTCAGGGGAGAGACCCAGTACTTC.